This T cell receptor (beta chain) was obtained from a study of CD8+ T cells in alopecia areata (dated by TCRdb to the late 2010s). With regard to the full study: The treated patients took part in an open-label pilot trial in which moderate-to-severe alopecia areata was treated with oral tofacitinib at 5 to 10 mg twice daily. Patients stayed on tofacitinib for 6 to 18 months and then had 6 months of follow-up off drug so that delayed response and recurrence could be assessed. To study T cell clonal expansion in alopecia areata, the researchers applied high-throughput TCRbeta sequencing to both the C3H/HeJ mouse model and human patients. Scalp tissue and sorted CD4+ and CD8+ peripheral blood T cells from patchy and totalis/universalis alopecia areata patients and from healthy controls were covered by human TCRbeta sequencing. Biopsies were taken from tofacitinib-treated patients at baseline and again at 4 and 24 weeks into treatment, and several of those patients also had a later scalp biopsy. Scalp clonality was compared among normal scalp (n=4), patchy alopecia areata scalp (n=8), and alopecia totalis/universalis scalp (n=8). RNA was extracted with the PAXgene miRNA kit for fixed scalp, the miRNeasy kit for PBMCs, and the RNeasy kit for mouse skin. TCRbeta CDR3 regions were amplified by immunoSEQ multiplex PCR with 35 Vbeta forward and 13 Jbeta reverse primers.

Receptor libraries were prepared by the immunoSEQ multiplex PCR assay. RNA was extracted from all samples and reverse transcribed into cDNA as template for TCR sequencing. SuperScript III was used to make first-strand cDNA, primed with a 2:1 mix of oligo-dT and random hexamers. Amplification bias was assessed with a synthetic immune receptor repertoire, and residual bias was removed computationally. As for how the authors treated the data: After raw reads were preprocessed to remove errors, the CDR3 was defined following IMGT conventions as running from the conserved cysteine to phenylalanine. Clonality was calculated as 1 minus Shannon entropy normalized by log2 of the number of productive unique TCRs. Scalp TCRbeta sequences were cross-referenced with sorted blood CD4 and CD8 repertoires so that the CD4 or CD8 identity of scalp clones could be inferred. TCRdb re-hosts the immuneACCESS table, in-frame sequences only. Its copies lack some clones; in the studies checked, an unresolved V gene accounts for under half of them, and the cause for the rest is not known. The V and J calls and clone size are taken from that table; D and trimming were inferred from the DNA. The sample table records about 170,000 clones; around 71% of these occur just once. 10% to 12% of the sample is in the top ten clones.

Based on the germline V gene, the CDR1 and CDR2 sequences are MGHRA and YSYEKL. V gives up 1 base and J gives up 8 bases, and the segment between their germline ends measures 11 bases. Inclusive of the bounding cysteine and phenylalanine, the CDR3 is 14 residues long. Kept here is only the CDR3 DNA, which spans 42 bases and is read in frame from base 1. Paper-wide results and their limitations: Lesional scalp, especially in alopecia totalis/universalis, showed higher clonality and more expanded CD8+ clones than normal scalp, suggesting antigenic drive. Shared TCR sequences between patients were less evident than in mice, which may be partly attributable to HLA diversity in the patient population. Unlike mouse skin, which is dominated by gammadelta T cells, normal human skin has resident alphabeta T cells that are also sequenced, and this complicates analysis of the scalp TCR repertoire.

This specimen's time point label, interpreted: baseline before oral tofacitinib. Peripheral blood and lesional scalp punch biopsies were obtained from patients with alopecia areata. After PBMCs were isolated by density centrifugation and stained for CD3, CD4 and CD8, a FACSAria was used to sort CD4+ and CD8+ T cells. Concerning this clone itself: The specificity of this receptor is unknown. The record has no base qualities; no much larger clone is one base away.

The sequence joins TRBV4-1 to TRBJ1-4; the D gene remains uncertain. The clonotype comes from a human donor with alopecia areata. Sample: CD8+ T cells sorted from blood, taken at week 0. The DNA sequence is TGCGCCAGCAGCCAAGGGCGTGGAGAGGAAAAACTGTTTTTT. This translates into CASSQGRGEEKLFF.